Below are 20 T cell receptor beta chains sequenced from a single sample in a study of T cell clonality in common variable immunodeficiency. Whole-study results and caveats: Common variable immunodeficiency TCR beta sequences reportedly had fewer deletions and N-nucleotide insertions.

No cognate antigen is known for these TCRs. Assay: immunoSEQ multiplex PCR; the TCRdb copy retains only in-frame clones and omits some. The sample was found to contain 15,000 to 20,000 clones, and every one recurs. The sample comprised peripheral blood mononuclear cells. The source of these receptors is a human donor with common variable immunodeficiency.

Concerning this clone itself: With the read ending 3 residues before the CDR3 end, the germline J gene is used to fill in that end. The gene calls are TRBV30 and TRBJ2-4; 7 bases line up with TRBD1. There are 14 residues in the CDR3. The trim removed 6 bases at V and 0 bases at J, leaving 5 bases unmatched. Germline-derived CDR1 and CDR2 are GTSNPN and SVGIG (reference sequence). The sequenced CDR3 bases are TGTGCCTGCGGACAGGACTCAGCCAAAAACATT. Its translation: CACGQDSAKNI. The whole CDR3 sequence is CACGQDSAKNIQYF. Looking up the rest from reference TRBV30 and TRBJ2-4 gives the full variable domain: SQTIHQWPATLVQPVGSPLSLECTVEGTSNPNLYWYRQAAGRGLQLLFYSVGIGQISSEVPQNLSASRPQDRQFILSSKKLLLSDSGFYLCACGQDSAKNIQYFGAGTRLSVL.

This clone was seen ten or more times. The CDR3 sequence: CASSRIAGLTYNEQFF. Partial CDR3 DNA: TGTGCCAGCAGTCGGATAGCGGGACTCACCTACAATGAG. The chain is built from TRBV6-2 or TRBV6-3 and TRBJ2-1, with TRBD2 matching over 8 bases. The read falls 3 residues short of the CDR3 end, and the missing part is taken from the germline J gene. The germline V gene encodes CDR1 MNHEY and CDR2 SVGEGT. This CDR3 spans 16 amino acids. V was clipped by 5 bases and J by 2 bases; unmatched bases: 8.

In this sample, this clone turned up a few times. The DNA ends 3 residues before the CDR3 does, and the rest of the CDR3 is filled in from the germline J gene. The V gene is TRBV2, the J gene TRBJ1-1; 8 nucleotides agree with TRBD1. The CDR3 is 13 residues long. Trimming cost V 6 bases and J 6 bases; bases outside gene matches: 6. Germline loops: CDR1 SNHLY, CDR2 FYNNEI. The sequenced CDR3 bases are TGTGCCAGCAGGGGGACAGGTGGGGCTGAA. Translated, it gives CASRGTGGAE. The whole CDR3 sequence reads CASRGTGGAEAFF.

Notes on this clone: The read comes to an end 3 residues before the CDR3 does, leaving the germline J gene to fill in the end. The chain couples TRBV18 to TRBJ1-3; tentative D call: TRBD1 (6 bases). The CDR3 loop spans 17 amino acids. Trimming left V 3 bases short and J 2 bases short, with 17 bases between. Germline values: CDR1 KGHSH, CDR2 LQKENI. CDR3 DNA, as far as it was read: TGTGCCAGCTCACCCCAGCGGGGGGGCGCAACTGGAAACACC. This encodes CASSPQRGGATGNT. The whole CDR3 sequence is CASSPQRGGATGNTIYF.

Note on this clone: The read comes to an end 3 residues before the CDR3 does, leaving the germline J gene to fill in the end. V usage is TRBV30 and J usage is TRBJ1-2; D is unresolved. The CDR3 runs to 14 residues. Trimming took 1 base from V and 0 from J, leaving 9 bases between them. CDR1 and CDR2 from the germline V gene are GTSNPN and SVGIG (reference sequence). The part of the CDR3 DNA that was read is TGTGCCTGGAGTGCGACAATTACTAACTATGGC. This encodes CAWSATITNYG. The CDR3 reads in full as CAWSATITNYGYTF.

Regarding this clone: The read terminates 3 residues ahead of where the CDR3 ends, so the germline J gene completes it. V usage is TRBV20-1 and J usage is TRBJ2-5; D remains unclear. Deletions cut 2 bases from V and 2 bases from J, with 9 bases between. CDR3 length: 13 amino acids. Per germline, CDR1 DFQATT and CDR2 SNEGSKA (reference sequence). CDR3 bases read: TGCAGTGCTAGATTCGCACAGCAAGAGACC. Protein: CSARFAQQET. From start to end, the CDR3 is CSARFAQQETQYF.

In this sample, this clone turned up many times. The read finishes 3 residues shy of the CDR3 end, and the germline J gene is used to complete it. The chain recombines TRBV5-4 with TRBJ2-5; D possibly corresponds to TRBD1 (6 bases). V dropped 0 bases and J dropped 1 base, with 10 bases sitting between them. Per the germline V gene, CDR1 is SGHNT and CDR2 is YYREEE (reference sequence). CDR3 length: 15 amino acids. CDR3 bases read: TGTGCCAGCAGCTTGGCCCCGGACAGCCAAGAGACC. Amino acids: CASSLAPDSQET. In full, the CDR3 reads CASSLAPDSQETQYF.

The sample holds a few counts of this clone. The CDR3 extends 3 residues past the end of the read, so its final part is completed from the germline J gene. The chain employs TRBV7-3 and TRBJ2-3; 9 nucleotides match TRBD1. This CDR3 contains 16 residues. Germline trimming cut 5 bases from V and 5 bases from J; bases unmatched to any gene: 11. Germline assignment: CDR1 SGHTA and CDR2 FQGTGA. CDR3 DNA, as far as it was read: TGTGCCAGCAGCCTCGGTCCGGGACAGGGCCAAGATACG. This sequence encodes CASSLGPGQGQDT. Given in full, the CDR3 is CASSLGPGQGQDTQYF.

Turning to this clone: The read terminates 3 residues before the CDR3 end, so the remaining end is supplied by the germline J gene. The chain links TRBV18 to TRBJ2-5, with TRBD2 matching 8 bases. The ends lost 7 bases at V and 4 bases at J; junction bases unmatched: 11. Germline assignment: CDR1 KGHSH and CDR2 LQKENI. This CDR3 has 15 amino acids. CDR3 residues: CASCPGLGSVETQYF. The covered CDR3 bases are TGTGCCAGCTGTCCGGGACTAGGTTCGGTAGAGACC.

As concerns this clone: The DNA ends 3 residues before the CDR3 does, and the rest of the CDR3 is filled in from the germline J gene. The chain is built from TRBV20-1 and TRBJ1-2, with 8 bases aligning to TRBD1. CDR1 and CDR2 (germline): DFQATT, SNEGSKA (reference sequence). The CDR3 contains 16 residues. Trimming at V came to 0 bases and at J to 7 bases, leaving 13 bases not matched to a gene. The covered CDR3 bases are TGCAGTGCTAGAGATCCTGGGCAGGGGGCTTTGGGTGGC. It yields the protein CSARDPGQGALGG. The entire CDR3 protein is CSARDPGQGALGGYTF.

CDR3 bases read: TGTGCCAGCAGCTTAGCTCCGGCAGATACG. Protein product: CASSLAPADT. From start to end, the CDR3 is CASSLAPADTQYF. V is TRBV7-3 and J is TRBJ2-3; D gene ambiguous. The observed sequence ends 3 residues before the CDR3 terminus, with the missing tail filled in from the germline J gene. V dropped 2 bases and J dropped 4 bases, with 7 bases sitting between them. The CDR3 is 13 residues long. The germline V gene encodes CDR1 SGHTA and CDR2 FQGTGA.

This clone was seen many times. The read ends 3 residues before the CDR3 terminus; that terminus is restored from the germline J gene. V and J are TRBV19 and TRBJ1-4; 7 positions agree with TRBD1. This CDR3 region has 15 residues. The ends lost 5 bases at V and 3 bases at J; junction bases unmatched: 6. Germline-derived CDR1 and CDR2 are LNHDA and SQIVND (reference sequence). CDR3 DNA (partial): TGTGCCAGTAGTCCCGGGACAGCGGCTAATGAAAAA. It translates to CASSPGTAANEK. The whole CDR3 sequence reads CASSPGTAANEKLFF. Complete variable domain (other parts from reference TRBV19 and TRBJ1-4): DGGITQSPKYLFRKEGQNVTLSCEQNLNHDAMYWYRQDPGQGLRLIYYSQIVNDFQKGDIAEGYSVSREKKESFPLTVTSAQKNPTAFYLCASSPGTAANEKLFFGSGTQLSVL.

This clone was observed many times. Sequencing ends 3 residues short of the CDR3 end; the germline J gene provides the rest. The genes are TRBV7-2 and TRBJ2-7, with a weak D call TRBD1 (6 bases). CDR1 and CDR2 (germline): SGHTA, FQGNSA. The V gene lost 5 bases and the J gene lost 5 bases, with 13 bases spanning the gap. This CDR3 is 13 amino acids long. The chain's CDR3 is CASSPTQGNEQYF. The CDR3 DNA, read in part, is TGTGCCAGCAGCCCAACTCAGGGGAACGAG.

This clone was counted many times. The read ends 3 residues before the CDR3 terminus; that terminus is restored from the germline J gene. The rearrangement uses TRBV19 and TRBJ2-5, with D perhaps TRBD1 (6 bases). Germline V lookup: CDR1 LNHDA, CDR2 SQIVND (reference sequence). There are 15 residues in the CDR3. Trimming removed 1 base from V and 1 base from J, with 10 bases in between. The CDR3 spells CASSIVGAGQETQYF. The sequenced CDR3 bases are TGTGCCAGTAGTATAGTGGGGGCGGGCCAAGAGACC.

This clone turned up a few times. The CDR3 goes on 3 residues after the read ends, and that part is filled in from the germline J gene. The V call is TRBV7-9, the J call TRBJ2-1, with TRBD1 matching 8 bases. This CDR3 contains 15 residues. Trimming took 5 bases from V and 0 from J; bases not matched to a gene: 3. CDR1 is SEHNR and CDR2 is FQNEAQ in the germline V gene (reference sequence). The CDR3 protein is CASSADRVSYNEQFF. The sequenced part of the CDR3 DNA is TGTGCCAGCAGCGCGGACAGGGTCTCCTACAATGAG.

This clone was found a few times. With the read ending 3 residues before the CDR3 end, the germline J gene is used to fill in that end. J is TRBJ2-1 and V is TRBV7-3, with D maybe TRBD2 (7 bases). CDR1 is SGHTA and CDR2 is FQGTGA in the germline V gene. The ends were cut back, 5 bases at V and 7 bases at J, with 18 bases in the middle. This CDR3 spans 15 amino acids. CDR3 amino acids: CASSPRGGPENEQFF. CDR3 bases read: TGTGCCAGCAGCCCAAGGGGGGGGCCCGAGAATGAG.

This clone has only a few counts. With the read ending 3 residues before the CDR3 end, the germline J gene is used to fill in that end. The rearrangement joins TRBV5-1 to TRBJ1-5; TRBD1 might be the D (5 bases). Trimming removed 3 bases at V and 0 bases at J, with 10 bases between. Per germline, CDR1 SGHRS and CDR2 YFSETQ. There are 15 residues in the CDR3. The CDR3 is CASSSGTDSNQPQHF. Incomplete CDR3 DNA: TGCGCCAGCAGCTCCGGGACTGATAGCAATCAGCCC.

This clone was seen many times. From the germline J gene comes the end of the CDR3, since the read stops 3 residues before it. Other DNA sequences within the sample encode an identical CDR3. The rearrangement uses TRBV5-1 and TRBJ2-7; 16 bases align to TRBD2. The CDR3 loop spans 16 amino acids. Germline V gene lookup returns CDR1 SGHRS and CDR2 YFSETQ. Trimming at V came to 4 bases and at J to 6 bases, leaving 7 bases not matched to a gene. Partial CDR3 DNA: TGCGCCAGCAGCCCTGGGACTAGCGGGAGGGCCGCCGAG. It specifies CASSPGTSGRAAE. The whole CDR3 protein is CASSPGTSGRAAEQYF.

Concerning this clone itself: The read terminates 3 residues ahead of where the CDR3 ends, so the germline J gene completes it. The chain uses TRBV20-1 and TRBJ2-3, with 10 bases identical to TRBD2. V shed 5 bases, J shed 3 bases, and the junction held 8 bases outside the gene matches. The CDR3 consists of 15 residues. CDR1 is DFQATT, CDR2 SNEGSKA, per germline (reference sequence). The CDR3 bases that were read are TGCAGTGCTCCTTCTAGCGGGGGACTAACAGATACG. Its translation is CSAPSSGGLTDT. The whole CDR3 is CSAPSSGGLTDTQYF.

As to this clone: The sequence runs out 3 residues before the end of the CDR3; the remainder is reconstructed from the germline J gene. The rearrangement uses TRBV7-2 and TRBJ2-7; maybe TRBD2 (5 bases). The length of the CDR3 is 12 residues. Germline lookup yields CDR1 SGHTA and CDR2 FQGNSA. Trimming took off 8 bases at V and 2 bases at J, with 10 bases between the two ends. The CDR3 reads CASRGGPYEQYF. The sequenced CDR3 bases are TGTGCCAGCCGAGGCGGGCCCTACGAG.